The clone carrying this TCR beta chain was found once. These data originate in a study of blood T cell repertoires in COVID-19. The overall study: Samples representing acute and convalescent COVID-19 were sourced from the United States, Italy and Spain. T cells, B-cell-depleted T cells, or PBMCs provided the cDNA or gDNA that served as material.

With 1 base removed from V and 5 bases from J, the gap between germline ends came to 14 bases. The V gene's germline CDR1 is SGHTA and CDR2 FQGNSA. This CDR3 spans 15 amino acids. Original processing notes: The authors estimated nucleated cell counts from reference gene primer amplification. Repertoires were generated with immunoSEQ multiplex PCR, while TCRdb's copy carries only in-frame clones and drops some. V, J and clone size are taken as reported in that table, and D and trimming were inferred from the DNA itself. Among 63,000 or so clones listed, around 82% were seen once. The source of this sequence is a man older than 75 with active COVID-19. V and J are TRBV7-2 and TRBJ2-5; possibly TRBD2 for D (6 bases). The sequenced sample consisted of peripheral blood. This CDR3 reads CASSLENWGGETQYF. CDR3 DNA: TGTGCCAGCAGCTTAGAAAATTGGGGAGGTGAGACCCAGTACTTC. Full variable domain (rest looked up from reference TRBV7-2 and TRBJ2-5): GAGVSQSPSNKVTEKGKDVELRCDPISGHTALYWYRQSLGQGLEFLIYFQGNSAPDKSGLPSDRFSAERTGGSVSTLTIQRTQQEDSAVYLCASSLENWGGETQYFGPGTRLLVL.